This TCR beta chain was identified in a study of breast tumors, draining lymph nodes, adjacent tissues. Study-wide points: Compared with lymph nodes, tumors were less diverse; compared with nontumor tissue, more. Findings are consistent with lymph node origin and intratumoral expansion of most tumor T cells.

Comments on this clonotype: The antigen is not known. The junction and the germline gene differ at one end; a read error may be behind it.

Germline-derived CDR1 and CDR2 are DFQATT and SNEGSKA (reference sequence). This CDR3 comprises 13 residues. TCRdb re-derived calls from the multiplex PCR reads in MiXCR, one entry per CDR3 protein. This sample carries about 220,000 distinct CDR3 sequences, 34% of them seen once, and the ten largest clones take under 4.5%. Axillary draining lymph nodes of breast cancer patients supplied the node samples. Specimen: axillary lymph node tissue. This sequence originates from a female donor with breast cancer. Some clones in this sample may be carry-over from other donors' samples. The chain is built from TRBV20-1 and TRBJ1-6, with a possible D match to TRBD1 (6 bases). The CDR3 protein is CSAGSGDSSPLHF. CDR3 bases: TGTAGTGCTGGGTCAGGGGATAGTTCACCCCTCCACTTT.